The following is a T cell receptor beta chain sequence with its context. Its antigen is not identified. Assay used: immunoSEQ multiplex PCR; TCRdb lists only in-frame clones, some missing. The sample records around 68,000 clones, approximately 91% being singletons. The data originate from a study of OX40 agonist ivuxolimab in advanced cancers. Across the whole study: Age averaged around 58 years (range roughly 20 to 90), and more than 80% were male. Antecedent anti-PD-1, anti-PD-L1 or anti-CTLA-4 therapy was permissible, with around 40% having received some. Partial responses, seen in three patients, involved one hepatocellular carcinoma and two cutaneous melanomas. Whole-study results and caveats: CD4+ and CD8+ blood T cells expanded clonally by week 6 at 0.1 to 3.0 mg/kg.

The material sequenced was CD4+ or CD8+ T cells sorted from blood, taken in a trial of the OX40 agonist ivuxolimab. The TCR originated in an adult with an advanced solid tumor such as melanoma, head and neck, liver or kidney cancer.

CDR3 loop: CASSGTRLAGGPGGETQYF. CDR3 bases: TGCGCCAGCAGCGGCACTCGACTAGCGGGAGGGCCGGGTGGAGAGACCCAGTACTTC. The V call is TRBV5-1, the J call TRBJ2-5; 14 bases are a match to TRBD2. The CDR3 spans 19 residues. J gave up 4 bases and V 4 bases, and 15 bases lay outside the gene matches. Germline V gene data show CDR1 as SGHRS and CDR2 as YFSETQ.